The subject of this entry is one T cell receptor beta chain. These data originate in a study of blood T cell repertoires in COVID-19. Turning to the study itself: Samples representing acute and convalescent COVID-19 were sourced from the United States, Italy and Spain. PBMCs, B-cell-depleted T cells, or T cells provided the cDNA or gDNA that made up the material.

In the original processing: From reference gene primer amplification, estimates of nucleated cell counts were derived. Assay: immunoSEQ multiplex PCR; the TCRdb copy retains only in-frame clones and omits some. V, J and clone size derive from that table, while D and trimming were established from the DNA sequence. Of 300,000 or so clones in the sample, around 92% are singletons; the top ten hold around 6.6%. This clonotype was sampled from a man aged 18 to 30 who had recovered from COVID-19. The material sequenced was peripheral blood.

CDR3 protein: CASSPNGGGPYEQYF. DNA of the CDR3: TGTGCCAGCAGCCCAAACGGCGGGGGGCCATACGAGCAGTACTTC. V usage is TRBV9 and J usage is TRBJ2-7; 8 bases map to TRBD2. V was pared by 4 bases and J by 4 bases, with 10 bases of the junction left unmatched. The CDR3 runs to 15 residues. Looked up from germline, CDR1 is SGDLS and CDR2 is YYNGEE.